This TCR beta chain was sequenced in a study of blood T cell repertoires in COVID-19. Background on the study: From T cells, B-cell-depleted T cells, or PBMCs came the material, which was cDNA or gDNA.

The V and J ends lost 5 bases and 7 bases, in that order; junction bases with no gene match: 10. Germline V gene lookup returns CDR1 KGHSH and CDR2 LQKENI. The CDR3 is 15 residues long. TCRdb keeps only in-frame clones here, not all; method: immunoSEQ multiplex PCR. Counted here are over 250,000 clones, about 89% occurring once; the ten biggest clones make up approximately 9%. The study assigned cohorts using participant-reported clinical history. This clonotype was obtained from a man aged 35 to 55 who had recovered from COVID-19. Sequenced sample: PBMCs or T cells enriched from blood (not recorded which). This chain joins TRBV18 and TRBJ1-2, with 10 bases matching TRBD1. CDR3 sequence: CASSTNDRGLIGYTF. In DNA form, the CDR3 reads TGTGCCAGCTCAACAAACGACAGGGGGCTAATTGGCTACACCTTC.